One sample yielded the 2 T cell receptor beta chains listed below, sequenced in a study of regulatory T cells in long-lasting Graves disease. Time point of the sample: persistent/refractory GD, antithyroid drugs over 5 years with positive TRAb. Preparation of the TCR library used RNA extracted from PBMCs. Sequencing libraries for TCR beta were prepared with iRepertoire HTBI primers and Arm-PCR of CDR3 regions. TCRdb used MiXCR to reprocess the multiplex PCR reads, holding one entry per CDR3 protein. The sample shows about 310,000 distinct CDR3 sequences, around 21% of them seen only once. The sample here was peripheral blood mononuclear cells (PBMCs), taken when the disease was refractory, from a patient treated with antithyroid drugs. These receptors were collected from a female donor with Graves disease.

This clonotype was seen more than once but under ten times. CDR3 sequence: CASSRLGGGPTEAFF. CDR3 in DNA: TGTGCCAGCAGCCGCCTCGGAGGAGGACCCACTGAAGCTTTCTTT. The V call is TRBV7-9, the J call TRBJ1-1; D gene ambiguous. Germline values: CDR1 SEHNR, CDR2 FQNEAQ (reference sequence). The V end lost 5 bases, the J end lost 4 bases, and 17 bases lay between the germline ends. This CDR3 spans 15 amino acids.

This clonotype was detected ten times or more. V gene TRBV6-5 combines with J gene TRBJ2-7, with 12 nucleotides matching TRBD2. The junction had 3 bases not matched to a gene; V was cut back by 4 bases and J by 2 bases. Germline V CDR1 and CDR2: MNHEY, SVGAGI. The CDR3 spans 15 residues. CDR3 DNA: TGTGCCAGCAGTTTGCGACTAGCGGGAGCCTACGAGCAGTACTTC. It yields the protein CASSLRLAGAYEQYF.